The source of this T cell receptor (beta chain) is a study of blood T cell repertoires in COVID-19 (dated by TCRdb to 2018 to 2020). About the investigation overall: Collaborator samples came from the United States, Italy and Spain and covered acute and convalescent phases of COVID-19. The prospective study material was composed of cDNA or gDNA derived from T cells, B-cell-depleted T cells, or PBMCs. The dataset comprised deeply sampled blood TCRbeta repertoires from subjects exposed to, actively infected with, or recovered from COVID-19. The repertoires were made available in a free public database intended to serve as a resource for research on the immune response to SARS-CoV-2. The samples were drawn from two sources: the first 160 participants of the ongoing ImmuneRACE study, and fewer than 1,500 subjects contributed by 6 global collaborators. Sample metadata almost always included a de-identified subject ID, COVID-19 status, age in years and sex. HLA class I and class II types, where available, came from metadata supplied by the sample provider rather than from assay-based typing. Here is what the overall study found, with its caveats: The amount of clinical and demographic metadata varied by source and participant and was provided uncurated.

Notes on this clone: The antigen it recognizes is unknown. No base-level quality is on record; no much larger clone is a single base apart.

Each collaborating institution followed its own protocols to collect whole blood in K2EDTA tubes. For TCRbeta analysis, collaborators shipped samples in one of three forms: frozen whole blood, isolated PBMCs, or DNA extracted from either of those sample types. TCRbeta CDR3 regions were amplified from genomic DNA by means of the immunoSEQ Assay, a bias-controlled multiplex PCR. Per the authors' processing: Within the assay, amplification of reference gene primers was used to estimate how many nucleated cells each sample contained. Sequence reads were collapsed and filtered to measure the absolute abundance of every unique TCRbeta CDR3 rearrangement. For each sample, productive Simpson clonality was calculated as the square root of Simpson's diversity index across productive rearrangements. What TCRdb holds here is the immuneACCESS table cut down to in-frame rearrangements. Part of the clones is not present; checked against another copy, under half of the missing clones reflect an unresolved V gene, and the others are unexplained. V and J calls and clone size come straight from that table; D and trimming were deduced from the DNA. The sample table holds 45,000 to 60,000 clones, of which approximately 86% were seen once. The ten largest clones represent 3% to 3.5% of the sample.

Taken from cysteine to phenylalanine, the CDR3 has 17 residues. Only the CDR3 DNA stays, 51 bases, in frame from base 1. V is reduced by 2 bases and J by 0 bases, leaving a spacing of 14 bases between them. The CDR1 and CDR2 encoded by the germline V gene are SGHTA and FQGTGA. The rearrangement combines TRBV7-3 with TRBJ2-1; tentative D gene TRBD2, with 7 bases matching. The clonotype originates from a man aged 45-65 years with active COVID-19. Input material: peripheral blood. The DNA sequence is given as TGTGCCAGCAGCTTATGGGGGCGGGAGTTCTCCTACAATGAGCAGTTCTTC. The encoded protein is CASSLWGREFSYNEQFF.